The T cell receptor beta chain under discussion was sequenced for a study of CD4 T cells in relation to SARS-CoV-2 and coronaviruses. The CDR3 spans 15 residues. The germline CDR1 and CDR2 sequences are SGHTA and FQGTGA. V dropped 5 bases and J dropped 1 base, with 12 bases sitting between them. CD4+ T cells from unexposed donors were obtained before the COVID-19 pandemic (2011-2018). Isolation of CD4+ T cells took place after approximately 10 days in culture. The table came from immunoSEQ multiplex PCR; TCRdb's copy has only in-frame clones and leaves some out. The sample includes about 19,000 clones, 70% to 85% seen only once; the top ten take about a sixth. Comment on this clone: Its antigen is unidentified.

The TCR sequence derives from a human donor in good health. The genes are TRBV7-3 and TRBJ2-1, with a tentative D call TRBD1 (7 bases). Sequenced input: CD4+ T cells from PBMCs, cultured in vitro. The CDR3 DNA is TGTGCCAGCAGCCAACCAGGGGGGTCCTACAATGAGCAGTTCTTC. This gives the protein CASSQPGGSYNEQFF.